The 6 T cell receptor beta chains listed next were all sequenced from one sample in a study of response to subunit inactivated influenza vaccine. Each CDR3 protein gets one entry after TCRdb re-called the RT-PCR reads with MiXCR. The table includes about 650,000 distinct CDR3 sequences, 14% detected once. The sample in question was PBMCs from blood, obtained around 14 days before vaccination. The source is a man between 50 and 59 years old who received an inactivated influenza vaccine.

The CDR3 DNA is TGCAGCGTTTCAGGTGTTCAAGAGACCCAGTACTTC. Residues: CSVSGVQETQYF. This sequence joins TRBV29-1 and TRBJ2-5; D is unclear. The ends were cut back, 5 bases at V and 2 bases at J, with 9 bases in the middle. The germline gives CDR1 SQVTM, CDR2 ANQGSEA. This CDR3 has 12 amino acids.

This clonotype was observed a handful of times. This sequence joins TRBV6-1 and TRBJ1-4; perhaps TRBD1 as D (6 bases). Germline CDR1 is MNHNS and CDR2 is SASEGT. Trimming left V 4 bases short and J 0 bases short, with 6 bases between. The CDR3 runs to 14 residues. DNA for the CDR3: TGTGCCAGCAGTGGACAGGCAACTAATGAAAAACTGTTTTTT. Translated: CASSGQATNEKLFF.

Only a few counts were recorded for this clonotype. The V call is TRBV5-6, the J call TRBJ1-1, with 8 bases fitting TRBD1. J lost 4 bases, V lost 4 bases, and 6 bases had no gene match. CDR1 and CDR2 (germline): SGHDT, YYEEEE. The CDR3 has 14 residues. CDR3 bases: TGTGCCAGCAGCAGGGGACAGGAGAGCACTGAAGCTTTCTTT. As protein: CASSRGQESTEAFF.

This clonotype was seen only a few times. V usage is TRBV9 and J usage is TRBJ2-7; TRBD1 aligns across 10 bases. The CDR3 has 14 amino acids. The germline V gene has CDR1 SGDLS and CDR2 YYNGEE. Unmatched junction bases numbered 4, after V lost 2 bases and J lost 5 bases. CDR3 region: CASSVQTGGDEQYF. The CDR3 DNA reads TGTGCCAGCAGCGTTCAGACAGGGGGCGACGAGCAGTACTTC.

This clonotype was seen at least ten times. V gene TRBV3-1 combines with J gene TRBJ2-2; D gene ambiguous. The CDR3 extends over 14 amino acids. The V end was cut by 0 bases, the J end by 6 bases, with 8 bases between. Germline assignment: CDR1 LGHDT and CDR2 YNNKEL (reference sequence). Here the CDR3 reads CASSQDFDAGELFF. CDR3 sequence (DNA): TGTGCCAGCAGCCAAGATTTTGACGCCGGGGAGCTGTTTTTT. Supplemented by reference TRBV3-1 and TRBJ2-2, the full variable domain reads DTAVSQTPKYLVTQMGNDKSIKCEQNLGHDTMYWYKQDSKKFLKIMFSYNNKELIINETVPNRFSPKSPDKAHLNLHINSLELGDSAVYFCASSQDFDAGELFFGEGSRLTVL.

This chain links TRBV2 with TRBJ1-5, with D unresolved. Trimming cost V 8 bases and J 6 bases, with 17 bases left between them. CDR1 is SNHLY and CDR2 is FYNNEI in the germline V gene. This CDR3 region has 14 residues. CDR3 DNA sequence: TGTGCCAGCCATCTAGGCCTAGGCACTCAGCCCCAGCATTTT. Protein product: CASHLGLGTQPQHF.